This paragraph covers one T cell receptor (beta chain) sequence. Antigen specificity is unknown. Measured with immunoSEQ multiplex PCR; TCRdb has only the in-frame clones, and not every one. Of about 79,000 clones in the sample, roughly 80% were seen once. The germline V gene has CDR1 LNHDA and CDR2 SQIVND (reference sequence). V shed 7 bases and J 4 bases; nucleotides not matched to a gene: 5. The CDR3 length is 15 residues. This specimen comes from a study of PD-1 blockade in mismatch repair-deficient tumors. Study-level background: Patients had approximately 12 mismatch repair-deficient cancer types and were previously treated and progressing. General observations from the study: Rapid post-treatment expansion, then contraction, generally preceding radiologic response, marked tumor-resident clones.

PCR or immunohistochemistry showed mismatch repair deficiency in every enrolled patient. This receptor was identified in an adult with mismatch repair-deficient cancer. The gene calls are TRBV19 and TRBJ2-2; the match to TRBD2 covers 11 bases. The sequencing here drew on peripheral blood, taken 44 weeks after starting pembrolizumab. The CDR3 loop is CASTRLAGGTGELFF. The CDR3 DNA sequence: TGTGCCAGTACCCGGCTAGCGGGAGGCACCGGGGAGCTGTTTTTT.